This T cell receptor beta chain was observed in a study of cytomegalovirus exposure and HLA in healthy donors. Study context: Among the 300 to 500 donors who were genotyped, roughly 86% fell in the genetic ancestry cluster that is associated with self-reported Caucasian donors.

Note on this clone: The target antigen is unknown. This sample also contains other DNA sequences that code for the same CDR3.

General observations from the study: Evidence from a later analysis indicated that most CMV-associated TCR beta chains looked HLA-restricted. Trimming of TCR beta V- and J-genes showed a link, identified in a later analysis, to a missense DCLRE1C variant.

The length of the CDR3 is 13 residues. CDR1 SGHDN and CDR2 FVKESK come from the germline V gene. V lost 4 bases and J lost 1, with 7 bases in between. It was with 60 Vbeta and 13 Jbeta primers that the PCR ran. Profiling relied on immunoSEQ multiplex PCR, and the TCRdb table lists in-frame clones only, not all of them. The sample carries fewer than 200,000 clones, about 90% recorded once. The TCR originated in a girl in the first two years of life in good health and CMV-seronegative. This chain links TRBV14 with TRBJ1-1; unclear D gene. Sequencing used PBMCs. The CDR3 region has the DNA TGTGCCAGCAGCCGGGCAGGGAACACTGAAGCTTTCTTT. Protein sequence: CASSRAGNTEAFF.